This T cell receptor beta chain was documented in a study of shared clonotypes between healthy human individuals. Into CD45RA+ naive and CD45RA-negative memory subsets, the CD4+ cells were split. The CDR3 spans 16 residues. J was trimmed by 10 bases and V by 3 bases; bases with no gene match: 13. Germline CDR1 and CDR2: SGHDN and FVKESK. The method was immunoSEQ multiplex PCR; TCRdb's version includes in-frame clones alone and lacks a portion of them. The repertoire includes about 1.1 million clones, 75% to 80% of them detected once, and around 0.47% sits in the top ten. The V and J genes are TRBV14 and TRBJ2-1, with TRBD1 matching 9 bases. Sequenced sample: memory CD4+ T cells from PBMCs. Stated subset: CD45RA-negative fraction. The receptor was derived from a man aged 18 to 35 in good health. Some clones in this sample may be carry-over from other donors' samples. CDR3 in DNA: TGTGCCAGCAGCCAGATAGGGGACAGGGTAAGGAGGGAGCAGTTCTTC. Its translation is CASSQIGDRVRREQFF. Complete variable domain (other parts from reference TRBV14 and TRBJ2-1): EAGVTQFPSHSVIEKGQTVTLRCDPISGHDNLYWYRRVMGKEIKFLLHFVKESKQDESGMPNNRFLAERTGGTYSTLKVQPAELEDSGVYFCASSQIGDRVRREQFFGPGTRLTVL.